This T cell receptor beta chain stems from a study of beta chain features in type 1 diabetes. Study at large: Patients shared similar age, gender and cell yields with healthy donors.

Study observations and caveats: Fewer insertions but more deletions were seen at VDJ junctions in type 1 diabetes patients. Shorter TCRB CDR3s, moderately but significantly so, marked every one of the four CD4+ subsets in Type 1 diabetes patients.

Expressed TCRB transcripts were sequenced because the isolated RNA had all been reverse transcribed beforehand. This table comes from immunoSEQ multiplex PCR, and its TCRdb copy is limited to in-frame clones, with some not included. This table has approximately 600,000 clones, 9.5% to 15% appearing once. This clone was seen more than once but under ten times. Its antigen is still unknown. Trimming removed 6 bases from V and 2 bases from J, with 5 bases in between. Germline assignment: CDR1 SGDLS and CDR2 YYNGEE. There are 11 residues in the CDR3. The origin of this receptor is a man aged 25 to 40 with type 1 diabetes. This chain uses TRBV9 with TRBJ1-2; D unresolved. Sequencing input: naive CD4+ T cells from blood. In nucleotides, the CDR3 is TGTGCCAGCAACAGCAACTATGGCTACACCTTC. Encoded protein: CASNSNYGYTF.